These 25 T cell receptor beta chains originate from one sample sequenced in a study of long-term antiretroviral therapy in people with HIV. Investigators performed immunoSEQ version v3.0 at survey level. Assay used: immunoSEQ multiplex PCR; TCRdb lists only in-frame clones, some missing. This repertoire shows 20,000 or so clones, approximately 77% found once; its top ten account for approximately 6%. The material sequenced was unsorted PBMCs, taken 4.4 years after starting antiretroviral therapy. These receptors all stem from a young man with HIV.

This chain uses TRBV5-3 with TRBJ1-1; 8 bases align to TRBD1. TRBV5-3 carries the ORF label, with uncertain function. The V segment lost 4 bases and the J segment 0 bases; nucleotides outside the gene matches: 5. This CDR3 is built from 15 residues. CDR3: CARSPRQGMNTEAFF. The DNA for the CDR3 is TGTGCCAGAAGCCCGCGACAGGGGATGAACACTGAAGCTTTCTTT.

V is TRBV19 and J is TRBJ2-7; 7 bases fit TRBD1. CDR1 LNHDA and CDR2 SQIVND come from the germline V gene (reference sequence). With V trimmed by 5 bases and J by 1 base, 8 bases remained unmatched. The CDR3 runs to 15 residues. CDR3 nucleotides: TGTGCCAGTAGTGCCGGGACAGCGGAGTCCTACGAGCAGTACTTC. Amino acids: CASSAGTAESYEQYF.

The genes are TRBV7-9 and TRBJ2-5; TRBD1 aligns across 8 bases. The CDR3 sequence is 15 residues long. CDR1 is SEHNR and CDR2 is FQNEAQ in the germline V gene (reference sequence). The V segment lost 4 bases and the J segment 4 bases; nucleotides outside the gene matches: 8. CDR3 region: CASSSTTGGRETQYF. Here the CDR3 DNA reads TGTGCCAGCAGCTCGACTACAGGGGGTAGAGAGACCCAGTACTTC.

The chain combines TRBV7-6 with TRBJ1-2; 9 bases agree with TRBD1. The CDR3 has 15 amino acids. In germline, CDR1 is SGHVS, CDR2 FNYEAQ. J was trimmed by 2 bases and V by 1 base; bases with no gene match: 2. The CDR3 loop is CASSLGGQGNYGYTF. The CDR3 nucleotides read TGTGCCAGCAGCTTAGGGGGACAGGGAAACTATGGCTACACCTTC.

This chain links TRBV11-3 with TRBJ2-1; 8 bases match TRBD1. The germline gives CDR1 SGHNT, CDR2 YENEEA. V gave up 1 base and J gave up 7 bases; unmatched junction bases: 12. This CDR3 spans 17 amino acids. CDR3 protein: CASSLGGRQGAGNEQFF. In DNA, the CDR3 is TGTGCCAGCAGCTTAGGAGGTCGGCAGGGGGCCGGTAATGAGCAGTTCTTC. Full variable domain (outside the CDR3, taken from reference TRBV11-3 and TRBJ2-1): EAGVVQSPRYKIIEKKQPVAFWCNPISGHNTLYWYLQNLGQGPELLIRYENEEAVDDSQLPKDRFSAERLKGVDSTLKIQPAELGDSAVYLCASSLGGRQGAGNEQFFGPGTRLTVL.

The J gene is TRBJ2-7, the V gene TRBV10-3, with 7 bases aligning to TRBD1. The CDR3 runs to 14 residues. V gave up 4 bases and J gave up 2 bases; unmatched junction bases: 5. Looked up from germline, CDR1 is ENHRY and CDR2 is SYGVKD. The CDR3 spells CAISGDSDPYEQYF. The CDR3 nucleotides are TGTGCCATCAGTGGGGACAGCGATCCCTACGAGCAGTACTTC.

The chain has TRBV6-1 and TRBJ1-1, with TRBD1 identical over 8 bases. Germline lookup yields CDR1 MNHNS and CDR2 SASEGT. The trim removed 4 bases at V and 7 bases at J, leaving 5 bases unmatched. The CDR3 covers 13 residues. CDR3 sequence (DNA): TGTGCCAGCAGTGGCGGGACAGGTAGTGAAGCTTTCTTT. Translation gives CASSGGTGSEAFF.

There are a few counts of this clone. The chain employs TRBV4-1 and TRBJ1-5; D remains ambiguous. The CDR3 length is 14 residues. V dropped 4 bases and J dropped 10 bases, with 17 bases sitting between them. In germline, CDR1 is MGHRA, CDR2 YSYEKL. CDR3 residues: CASSLYPPTAPQHF. The CDR3 nucleotides are TGCGCCAGCAGCCTCTATCCCCCGACGGCTCCCCAGCATTTT.

V gene TRBV7-8 combines with J gene TRBJ1-4, with 9 bases fitting TRBD1. J lost 7 bases, V lost 8 bases, and 5 bases had no gene match. CDR1 and CDR2 (germline): SGHVS, FQNEAQ. The CDR3 sequence is 13 residues long. The CDR3 nucleotides read TGTGCCAGCTGTGGGACAGGGCTTGAAAAACTGTTTTTT. As protein: CASCGTGLEKLFF.

The genes are TRBV7-2 and TRBJ1-2; 7 bases agree with TRBD1. The germline V gene has CDR1 SGHTA and CDR2 FQGNSA. This CDR3 contains 16 residues. V shed 5 bases, J shed 2 bases, and the junction held 11 bases outside the gene matches. As DNA, the CDR3 is TGTGCCAGCAGCCCAGACAGGGTGGCGCCCAACTATGGCTACACCTTC. Protein sequence: CASSPDRVAPNYGYTF. The full variable domain, with the rest looked up from reference TRBV7-2 and TRBJ1-2, is GAGVSQSPSNKVTEKGKDVELRCDPISGHTALYWYRQSLGQGLEFLIYFQGNSAPDKSGLPSDRFSAERTGGSVSTLTIQRTQQEDSAVYLCASSPDRVAPNYGYTFGSGTRLTVV.

CDR3 sequence: CASSLKGPVVEAFF. The CDR3 bases are TGTGCCAGCAGCTTAAAGGGACCGGTGGTTGAAGCTTTCTTT. The chain carries TRBV7-9 and TRBJ1-1, with a weak D call TRBD1 (5 bases). The CDR3 consists of 14 residues. Germline V CDR1 and CDR2: SEHNR, FQNEAQ (reference sequence). V was cut by 2 bases and J by 7 bases, with 14 bases left in between.

The J gene is TRBJ1-2, the V gene TRBV9; D gene unclear. CDR1 is SGDLS and CDR2 is YYNGEE in the germline V gene. The CDR3 sequence is 13 residues long. Trimming cost V 3 bases and J 2 bases, with 8 bases left between them. CDR3 bases: TGTGCCAGCAGCGAACCTGAGAACTATGGCTACACCTTC. This sequence encodes CASSEPENYGYTF.

The chain joins TRBV19 to TRBJ2-1; D might be TRBD1 or TRBD2, each matching 6 bases. Trimming pared 1 base from V and 3 bases from J, leaving 13 bases between. The CDR3 is made up of 16 amino acids. Germline V gene sequence: CDR1 LNHDA, CDR2 SQIVND (reference sequence). The CDR3 here is CASSIAPAGHYNEQFF. CDR3 sequence (DNA): TGTGCCAGTAGTATAGCTCCCGCGGGACACTACAATGAGCAGTTCTTC.

The chain has TRBV28 and TRBJ2-7; D unresolved. Germline values: CDR1 MDHEN, CDR2 SYDVKM. Trimming cost V 5 bases and J 5 bases, with 16 bases left between them. The CDR3 is 14 residues long. For the CDR3, the DNA is TGTGCCAGCAGTCTGGACGTCGTGGGCCACGAGCAGTACTTC. This codes for CASSLDVVGHEQYF.

The chain couples TRBV7-2 to TRBJ2-7; D not resolved. V was cut by 2 bases and J by 7 bases, with 18 bases left in between. Per the germline V gene, CDR1 is SGHTA and CDR2 is FQGNSA. This CDR3 is built from 15 residues. This CDR3 is CASSLTGSPYEEQYF. The CDR3 DNA is TGTGCCAGCAGCTTAACGGGTTCCCCCTACGAAGAGCAGTACTTC.

CDR3 nucleotide sequence: TGTGCCAGCAGTTTATCAGGGGATCAGCCCCAGCATTTT. It specifies CASSLSGDQPQHF. J is TRBJ1-5 and V is TRBV27; D may be TRBD1 (5 bases). This CDR3 contains 13 residues. V was cut by 0 bases and J by 5 bases, with 5 bases left in between. The germline CDR1 and CDR2 sequences are MNHEY and SMNVEV (reference sequence).

The chain has TRBV7-8 and TRBJ1-5, with D perhaps matching TRBD1 (5 bases). Trimming stripped 3 bases from V and 1 base from J, with 7 bases between. Germline V gives CDR1 SGHVS, CDR2 FQNEAQ. This CDR3 contains 14 residues. CDR3 DNA: TGTGCCAGCAGCTTGGGGACCAGCAATCAGCCCCAGCATTTT. Amino acid sequence: CASSLGTSNQPQHF.

Judged by abundance, this clone is medium-sized. The chain uses TRBV29-1 and TRBJ2-7; 9 bases agree with TRBD2. This CDR3 has 14 residues. Unmatched junction bases numbered 12, after V lost 6 bases and J lost 6 bases. The V gene's germline CDR1 is SQVTM and CDR2 ANQGSEA. The DNA for the CDR3 is TGCAGCGTCTCCTTAGGTAGCGGGGGTGGCGAGCAGTACTTC. As protein: CSVSLGSGGGEQYF.

The count of this clone is one. This CDR3 is CASSPVAGGTYNEQFF. CDR3 nucleotide sequence: TGTGCCAGCAGCCCTGTAGCGGGGGGAACATACAATGAGCAGTTCTTC. The chain employs TRBV11-2 and TRBJ2-1; 10 nucleotides agree with TRBD2. V dropped 5 bases and J dropped 4; count of bases not matched to a gene: 8. The CDR3 covers 16 residues. Germline assignment: CDR1 SGHAT and CDR2 FQNNGV.

The chain couples TRBV29-1 to TRBJ2-5, with D tentatively TRBD1 (6 bases). Trimming took 4 bases from V and 5 from J, leaving 14 bases between them. This CDR3 contains 13 residues. Germline V gene lookup returns CDR1 SQVTM and CDR2 ANQGSEA. The CDR3 loop reads CSVVDRSGETQYF. The DNA of the CDR3 is TGCAGCGTTGTTGACAGGTCTGGGGAGACCCAGTACTTC.

The chain uses TRBV2 and TRBJ2-7; D may be TRBD1 (7 bases). Trimming removed 6 bases at V and 3 bases at J, with 21 bases between. CDR1 and CDR2 from the germline V gene are SNHLY and FYNNEI. There are 16 residues in the CDR3. The CDR3 DNA reads as TGTGCCAGCAGGGCCTTAGGAGGGGGCTCCCGCTACGAGCAGTACTTC. Amino acids: CASRALGGGSRYEQYF.

The rearrangement joins TRBV19 to TRBJ1-2, with D possibly matching TRBD1 (6 bases). V was shortened by 3 bases and J by 3 bases, with 11 bases between the two germline ends. Germline V gives CDR1 LNHDA, CDR2 SQIVND (reference sequence). The CDR3 length is 14 residues. The CDR3 loop is CASSITGGDYGYTF. CDR3 sequence (DNA): TGTGCCAGTAGTATCACCGGGGGCGACTATGGCTACACCTTC.

The rearrangement joins TRBV21-1 to TRBJ2-1; TRBD2, the table's D call, lacks a check against the DNA. TRBV21-1 represents a pseudogene. CDR3 length: 19 residues. CDR3 nucleotides: TGTGCCAGCAGCAAAGCTAGACTAGCGGGGGGACACCGCTACAATGAGCAGTTCTTC. Translating it yields CASSKARLAGGHRYNEQFF.

The V gene is TRBV27, the J gene TRBJ1-2; the D gene is possibly TRBD1 (5 bases). The CDR3 runs 14 residues. From germline, CDR1 is MNHEY and CDR2 SMNVEV (reference sequence). Deletions cut 7 bases from V and 7 bases from J, with 19 bases between. CDR3: CASTRQGFVSGYTF. The CDR3 bases are TGTGCCAGCACAAGGCAGGGCTTTGTTAGTGGCTACACCTTC.

The chain recombines TRBV15 with TRBJ1-4; D uncertain. The CDR3 loop spans 16 amino acids. V was pared by 4 bases and J by 3 bases, with 15 bases between. Germline V gene data show CDR1 as LNHNV and CDR2 as YYDKDF (reference sequence). DNA for the CDR3: TGTGCCACCAGCAAACGCCGACGGTCCCCTAATGAAAAACTGTTTTTT. Protein: CATSKRRRSPNEKLFF.